Below, 18 T cell receptor beta chains from the same sample are listed, as sequenced in a study of T cell repertoires in cytomegalovirus infection. TCRdb re-called the reads through MiXCR, storing one row per CDR3 protein. The table has more than 500,000 distinct CDR3 sequences, about 15% seen once. Sequenced material: CD8+ T cells from PBMCs. Receptor source: a human donor in good health (CMV status not recorded). Some clones in this sample may be carry-over from other donors' samples.

The chain employs TRBV20-1 and TRBJ2-6, with D possibly being TRBD1 (5 bases). Germline lookup yields CDR1 DFQATT and CDR2 SNEGSKA (reference sequence). Trimming removed 2 bases at V and 0 bases at J, with 8 bases between. CDR3 length: 15 amino acids. The CDR3 sequence is CSARTRASGANVLTF. The CDR3 DNA sequence: TGCAGTGCTAGAACCAGGGCCTCTGGGGCCAACGTCCTGACTTTC.

This clonotype has a count of ten or more. The rearrangement uses TRBV12-3 or TRBV12-4 and TRBJ2-1, with 8 positions matching TRBD2. The CDR3 contains 16 residues. Losses at the gene ends were 3 bases for V and 9 bases for J; bases not matched to a gene: 13. CDR3 loop: CASSLEGGTSKGEQFF. CDR3 DNA: TGTGCCAGCAGTTTGGAGGGCGGGACTAGTAAGGGTGAGCAGTTCTTC.

At least ten counts were recorded for this clonotype. The chain employs TRBV7-6 and TRBJ2-4; D perhaps matches TRBD2 (5 bases). CDR1 SGHVS and CDR2 FNYEAQ come from the germline V gene. Between the trimmed V and J ends, which lost 5 bases and 0 bases, there was a span of 11 bases. This CDR3 has 15 residues. The CDR3 DNA reads as TGTGCCAGCAGCCCCGGTGGACTAGCCAAAAACATTCAGTACTTC. Translating it yields CASSPGGLAKNIQYF.

The chain uses TRBV4-1 and TRBJ2-1; perhaps D is TRBD1 or TRBD2 (5 bases each). V shed 5 bases and J shed 7 bases, with 18 bases lying between them. Per the germline V gene, CDR1 is MGHRA and CDR2 is YSYEKL. There are 15 residues in the CDR3. For the CDR3, the DNA is TGCGCCAGCAGCACATACCCTCGGGGACGAAATGAGCAGTTCTTC. This sequence encodes CASSTYPRGRNEQFF.

This clonotype was seen ten or more times. The V call is TRBV12-3 or TRBV12-4, the J call TRBJ2-7; no definite D call. The CDR3 is 14 residues long. Trimming removed 5 bases from V and 0 bases from J, with 11 bases in between. The CDR3: CASSPPTASYEQYF. As DNA, the CDR3 is TGTGCCAGCAGTCCCCCCACGGCCTCCTACGAGCAGTACTTC.

The chain combines TRBV10-3 with TRBJ2-3, with 10 positions matching TRBD2. J was trimmed by 0 bases and V by 0 bases; bases with no gene match: 3. In germline, CDR1 is ENHRY, CDR2 SYGVKD. CDR3 length: 17 amino acids. CDR3 sequence: CAISESETSGSTDTQYF. CDR3 nucleotide sequence: TGTGCCATCAGTGAGTCTGAGACTAGCGGGAGCACAGATACGCAGTATTTT.

The chain couples TRBV5-5 to TRBJ1-1; 10 bases match TRBD1. The J segment lost 5 bases and the V segment lost 3 bases, leaving 4 bases of the junction unmatched. The CDR3 runs 14 residues. CDR1 is SGHKS, CDR2 YYEKEE, per germline (reference sequence). The CDR3 here is CASSYDRGRTEAFF. Written as DNA, the CDR3 is TGTGCCAGCAGCTACGACAGGGGGCGAACTGAAGCTTTCTTT.

V and J are TRBV19 and TRBJ1-2; a weak D match, TRBD1 (5 bases). V lost 6 bases and J lost 5, with 19 bases in between. The CDR3 has 15 amino acids. Germline CDR1 and CDR2: LNHDA and SQIVND (reference sequence). CDR3 sequence reads: CASRISWTSIYGYTF. The CDR3 region has the DNA TGTGCCAGTAGGATAAGTTGGACATCGATTTATGGCTACACCTTC.

This clonotype has a count of ten or more. This chain joins TRBV7-8 and TRBJ2-7, with 7 bases aligning to TRBD2. Germline V gene lookup returns CDR1 SGHVS and CDR2 FQNEAQ. The ends lost 5 bases at V and 5 bases at J; junction bases unmatched: 15. This CDR3 has 16 amino acids. CDR3 in DNA: TGTGCCAGCAGCCCCCCCCTGCAGACTAGCCTGCACGAGCAGTACTTC. Amino acids: CASSPPLQTSLHEQYF.

Ten or more counts support this clonotype. The chain combines TRBV7-9 with TRBJ2-7; D ambiguous. Germline V gives CDR1 SEHNR, CDR2 FQNEAQ (reference sequence). CDR3 length: 13 amino acids. The ends were cut back, 1 base at V and 3 bases at J, with 7 bases in the middle. CDR3 loop: CASSLGYGYEQYF. The DNA of the CDR3 is TGTGCCAGCAGCTTAGGATACGGCTACGAGCAGTACTTC.

This clonotype was seen only a few times. J is TRBJ1-2 and V is TRBV7-9; 11 bases line up with TRBD1. Trimming removed 1 base from V and 7 bases from J; junction bases left unmatched: 5. Germline loops: CDR1 SEHNR, CDR2 FQNEAQ (reference sequence). This CDR3 contains 15 residues. This chain's CDR3 is CASSLGGQGAIGYTF. DNA of the CDR3: TGTGCCAGCAGCTTAGGAGGACAGGGGGCTATTGGCTACACCTTC.

CDR3 residues: CASSLTGGGYEILFF. In DNA, the CDR3 is TGTGCCAGCAGTTTGACAGGGGGCGGTTATGAAATTCTGTTTTTT. The chain employs TRBV12-3 or TRBV12-4 and TRBJ1-4; TRBD1 matches 10 bases. The junction had 12 bases not matched to a gene; V was cut back by 3 bases and J by 14 bases. The CDR3 is 15 residues long.

This clonotype has ten or more counts. The chain links TRBV7-9 to TRBJ1-2; tentative D call: TRBD1 (5 bases). Germline V gives CDR1 SEHNR, CDR2 FQNEAQ (reference sequence). Trimming removed 0 bases at V and 3 bases at J, with 11 bases between. The CDR3 has 15 residues. The chain's CDR3 is CASSLAGEVYYGYTF. The CDR3 nucleotides are TGTGCCAGCAGCTTAGCAGGGGAGGTTTACTATGGCTACACCTTC.

V is TRBV3-1 and J is TRBJ2-7; D remains ambiguous. In germline, CDR1 is LGHDT, CDR2 YNNKEL (reference sequence). The V and J ends lost 1 base and 2 bases respectively, with 12 bases between them. The CDR3 extends over 15 amino acids. CDR3 region: CASSQARQATYEQYF. CDR3 nucleotides: TGTGCCAGCAGCCAAGCACGGCAGGCTACCTACGAGCAGTACTTC.

This clonotype has a count of ten or more. V is TRBV7-9 and J is TRBJ2-2; 9 bases map to TRBD1. V lost 4 bases, J lost 2 bases, and 5 bases stayed unmatched. CDR3 length equals 16 residues. Germline assignment: CDR1 SEHNR and CDR2 FQNEAQ (reference sequence). CDR3 residues: CASSSYRGLNTGELFF. CDR3 coding DNA: TGTGCCAGCAGCTCTTACAGGGGGCTCAACACCGGGGAGCTGTTTTTT.

This clonotype was counted at least ten times. This chain uses TRBV12-5 with TRBJ1-5; D not certain. The CDR3 is 13 amino acids. Germline V lookup: CDR1 LGHNT, CDR2 FRNRAP. V lost 2 bases to trimming and J lost 4 bases, with 6 bases between them. Written as DNA, the CDR3 is TGTGCTAGTGGTTTGAGTAAGAATCAGCCCCAGCATTTT. This gives the protein CASGLSKNQPQHF.

The gene calls are TRBV20-1 and TRBJ1-2, with D possibly matching TRBD1 (5 bases). Trimming removed 5 bases from V and 2 bases from J, with 18 bases in between. This CDR3 region has 15 residues. The germline V gene has CDR1 DFQATT and CDR2 SNEGSKA (reference sequence). Here the CDR3 DNA reads TGCAGTGCTTTATCCCCCAGGGAAATAAACTATGGCTACACCTTC. It yields the protein CSALSPREINYGYTF.

Many counts were recorded for this clonotype. V and J are TRBV10-3 and TRBJ2-1; 8 bases fit TRBD1. The germline CDR1 and CDR2 sequences are ENHRY and SYGVKD. V was clipped by 0 bases and J by 3 bases; unmatched bases: 22. The CDR3 spans 22 residues. CDR3: CAISESKWSGGMVGQRYNEQFF. CDR3 nucleotide sequence: TGTGCCATCAGTGAGTCGAAGTGGTCAGGGGGCATGGTAGGGCAACGCTACAATGAGCAGTTCTTC.